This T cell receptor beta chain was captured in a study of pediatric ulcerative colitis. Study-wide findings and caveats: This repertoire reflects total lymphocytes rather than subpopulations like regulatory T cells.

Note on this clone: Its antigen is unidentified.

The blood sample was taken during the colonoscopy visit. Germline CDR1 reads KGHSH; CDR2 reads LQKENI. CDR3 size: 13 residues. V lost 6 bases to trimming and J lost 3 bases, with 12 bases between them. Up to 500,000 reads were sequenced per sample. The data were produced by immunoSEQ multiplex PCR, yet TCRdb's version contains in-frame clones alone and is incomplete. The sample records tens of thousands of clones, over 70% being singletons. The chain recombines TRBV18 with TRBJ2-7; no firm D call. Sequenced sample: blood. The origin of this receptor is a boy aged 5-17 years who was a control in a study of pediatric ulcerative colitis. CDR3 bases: TGTGCCAGCTCCCCCGTCGGCAACTACGAGCAGTACTTC. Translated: CASSPVGNYEQYF.